This TCR beta chain was recorded in a study of T cells expressing NK-cell markers. For each CDR3 protein, TCRdb gives one entry from its re-call of the 5' RACE reads, without DNA. The specimen's table records 200,000 to 300,000 distinct CDR3 sequences. There are 13 residues in the CDR3. Germline V lookup: CDR1 SQVTM, CDR2 ANQGSEA. J is TRBJ1-3 and V is TRBV29-1. The receptor comes from a woman between 18 and 70 years old in good health. Specimen: blood T cells: a sorted CD56 or NKG2C T cell subset, CD4+ or CD8+ T cells, or bulk PBMC T cells (not recorded which). The CDR3: CSVEEGKRNTIYF.